The 15 T cell receptor beta chains given below trace back to one sample, sequenced in a study of blood T cell repertoires in COVID-19. Clones were read by immunoSEQ multiplex PCR, and TCRdb kept only the in-frame ones, dropping some. The data contain just over 300,000 clones, 87% of them singletons. The sequencing sample was made of PBMCs or T cells enriched from blood (not recorded which). The receptors come from a young woman who had recovered from COVID-19.

The chain joins TRBV7-9 to TRBJ1-2, with 7 bases that match TRBD1. The J segment lost 4 bases and the V segment lost 4 bases, leaving 12 bases of the junction unmatched. The V gene's germline CDR1 is SEHNR and CDR2 FQNEAQ (reference sequence). This CDR3 has 16 amino acids. CDR3 region: CASSSYTGVGAYGYTF. CDR3 in DNA: TGTGCCAGCAGCTCATATACAGGGGTTGGTGCCTATGGCTACACCTTC.

The rearrangement joins TRBV28 to TRBJ2-5, with TRBD1 matching over 12 bases. Germline values: CDR1 MDHEN, CDR2 SYDVKM. V was pared by 3 bases and J by 5 bases, with 7 bases of the junction left unmatched. This CDR3 has 16 residues. DNA for the CDR3: TGTGCCAGCAGTTTGCCCGGGACAGGGGGCTTGGAGACCCAGTACTTC. Translated, it gives CASSLPGTGGLETQYF. The whole variable domain, remainder taken from reference TRBV28 and TRBJ2-5, is DVKVTQSSRYLVKRTGEKVFLECVQDMDHENMFWYRQDPGLGLRLIYFSYDVKMKEKGDIPEGYSVSREKKERFSLILESASTNQTSMYLCASSLPGTGGLETQYFGPGTRLLVL.

The rearrangement joins TRBV28 to TRBJ1-4; tentatively, D is TRBD1 (5 bases). CDR3 length equals 14 residues. Germline V lookup: CDR1 MDHEN, CDR2 SYDVKM. V lost 9 bases to trimming and J lost 8 bases, with 19 bases between them. CDR3: CASTETGPPEKLFF. The DNA for the CDR3 is TGTGCCAGTACAGAAACAGGTCCCCCCGAAAAACTGTTTTTT. Drawing the rest from reference TRBV28 and TRBJ1-4, the complete variable domain is DVKVTQSSRYLVKRTGEKVFLECVQDMDHENMFWYRQDPGLGLRLIYFSYDVKMKEKGDIPEGYSVSREKKERFSLILESASTNQTSMYLCASTETGPPEKLFFGSGTQLSVL.

J is TRBJ2-1 and V is TRBV7-3; tentatively, D is TRBD2 (6 bases). Trimming pared 2 bases from V and 2 bases from J, leaving 7 bases between. Germline V lookup: CDR1 SGHTA, CDR2 FQGTGA. The CDR3 loop spans 14 amino acids. CDR3 protein: CASSLAGTYNEQFF. The DNA for the CDR3 is TGTGCCAGCAGCTTAGCGGGGACCTACAATGAGCAGTTCTTC.

This chain joins TRBV13 and TRBJ1-1; 7 nucleotides match TRBD1. The trim removed 3 bases at V and 0 bases at J, leaving 4 bases unmatched. CDR1 is PRHDT, CDR2 FYEKMQ, per germline (reference sequence). The CDR3 length is 15 residues. This CDR3 reads CASSLKDRVNTEAFF. Written as DNA, the CDR3 is TGTGCCAGCAGCTTGAAAGACAGGGTGAACACTGAAGCTTTCTTT.

The chain uses TRBV5-1 and TRBJ2-7; TRBD1 aligns across 11 bases. CDR1 is SGHRS and CDR2 is YFSETQ in the germline V gene. J gave up 4 bases and V 3 bases, and 6 bases lay outside the gene matches. The CDR3 loop spans 15 amino acids. The CDR3 sequence: CASSSTGTGGYEQYF. DNA of the CDR3: TGCGCCAGCAGCTCAACCGGGACAGGGGGTTACGAGCAGTACTTC.

The V and J genes are TRBV29-1 and TRBJ1-2; 7 bases line up with TRBD1. Losses at the gene ends were 4 bases for V and 7 bases for J; bases not matched to a gene: 3. Looked up from germline, CDR1 is SQVTM and CDR2 is ANQGSEA. The CDR3 sequence is 11 residues long. The CDR3 bases are TGCAGCGTTGGACAGGGAGGTGGCTACACCTTC. Encoded protein: CSVGQGGGYTF.

This chain connects TRBV30 to TRBJ1-3; possible D gene TRBD1, 5 bases. The V gene's germline CDR1 is GTSNPN and CDR2 SVGIG (reference sequence). This CDR3 is built from 13 residues. The V end was cut by 5 bases, the J end by 0 bases, with 8 bases between. The CDR3, as DNA: TGTGCCTGGGGACAATCCTCTGGAAACACCATATATTTT. It is translated as CAWGQSSGNTIYF. The full variable domain, with the rest looked up from reference TRBV30 and TRBJ1-3, is SQTIHQWPATLVQPVGSPLSLECTVEGTSNPNLYWYRQAAGRGLQLLFYSVGIGQISSEVPQNLSASRPQDRQFILSSKKLLLSDSGFYLCAWGQSSGNTIYFGEGSWLTVV.

V gene TRBV6-2 or TRBV6-3 combines with J gene TRBJ2-1; D is ambiguous. The CDR3 loop spans 14 amino acids. Per the germline V gene, CDR1 is MNHEY and CDR2 is SVGEGT. The V and J ends lost 4 bases and 2 bases respectively, with 9 bases between them. CDR3 coding DNA: TGTGCCAGCAGTTCGGGTTTTGCCTACAATGAGCAGTTCTTC. Its translation: CASSSGFAYNEQFF.

The chain's CDR3 is CASSIGGRFDGYTF. The CDR3 region has the DNA TGTGCCAGTAGTATCGGGGGGCGATTCGATGGCTACACCTTC. V gene TRBV19 combines with J gene TRBJ1-2; D possibly corresponds to TRBD1 (6 bases). V dropped 3 bases and J dropped 6 bases, with 14 bases sitting between them. The CDR3 extends over 14 amino acids. Germline CDR1 LNHDA, CDR2 SQIVND (reference sequence).

V and J are TRBV19 and TRBJ2-1; D not certain. The CDR3 totals 18 residues. Germline CDR1 LNHDA, CDR2 SQIVND (reference sequence). V was shortened by 5 bases and J by 2 bases, with 22 bases between the two germline ends. The CDR3 bases are TGTGCCAGTAGTTCCGGCGGTATGGCGGATTTGGCCTACAATGAGCAGTTCTTC. This codes for CASSSGGMADLAYNEQFF.

The chain joins TRBV7-9 to TRBJ2-5; tentative D call: TRBD2 (5 bases). CDR1 and CDR2 (germline): SEHNR, FQNEAQ (reference sequence). The CDR3 length is 15 residues. V dropped 5 bases and J dropped 3 bases, with 16 bases sitting between them. The CDR3 region is CASSDQAGAEETQYF. CDR3 sequence (DNA): TGTGCCAGCAGCGACCAGGCAGGAGCGGAAGAGACCCAGTACTTC.

The chain employs TRBV19 and TRBJ2-5; D is perhaps TRBD1 (5 bases). Per the germline V gene, CDR1 is LNHDA and CDR2 is SQIVND (reference sequence). V gave up 3 bases and J gave up 5 bases, with 10 bases separating them. CDR3 size: 13 residues. Here the CDR3 reads CASSMDMEETQYF. DNA for the CDR3: TGTGCCAGTAGTATGGACATGGAGGAGACCCAGTACTTC.

The gene calls are TRBV9 and TRBJ1-2, with D maybe TRBD1 (5 bases). V shed 0 bases and J shed 8 bases, with 20 bases lying between them. The CDR3 has 16 residues. CDR1 and CDR2 (germline): SGDLS, YYNGEE. CDR3 nucleotide sequence: TGTGCCAGCAGCGTAGGACCCACCCGGGCGGAGGGGGGCTACACCTTC. It translates to CASSVGPTRAEGGYTF.

V and J are TRBV10-2 and TRBJ2-3; 12 bases line up with TRBD2. J gave up 3 bases and V 5 bases, and 0 bases lay outside the gene matches. Germline V gene sequence: CDR1 WSHSY, CDR2 SAAADI. The CDR3 has 14 residues. CDR3 nucleotides: TGCGCCAGCAGTCTAGCGGGAGGGACAGATACGCAGTATTTT. Protein product: CASSLAGGTDTQYF.